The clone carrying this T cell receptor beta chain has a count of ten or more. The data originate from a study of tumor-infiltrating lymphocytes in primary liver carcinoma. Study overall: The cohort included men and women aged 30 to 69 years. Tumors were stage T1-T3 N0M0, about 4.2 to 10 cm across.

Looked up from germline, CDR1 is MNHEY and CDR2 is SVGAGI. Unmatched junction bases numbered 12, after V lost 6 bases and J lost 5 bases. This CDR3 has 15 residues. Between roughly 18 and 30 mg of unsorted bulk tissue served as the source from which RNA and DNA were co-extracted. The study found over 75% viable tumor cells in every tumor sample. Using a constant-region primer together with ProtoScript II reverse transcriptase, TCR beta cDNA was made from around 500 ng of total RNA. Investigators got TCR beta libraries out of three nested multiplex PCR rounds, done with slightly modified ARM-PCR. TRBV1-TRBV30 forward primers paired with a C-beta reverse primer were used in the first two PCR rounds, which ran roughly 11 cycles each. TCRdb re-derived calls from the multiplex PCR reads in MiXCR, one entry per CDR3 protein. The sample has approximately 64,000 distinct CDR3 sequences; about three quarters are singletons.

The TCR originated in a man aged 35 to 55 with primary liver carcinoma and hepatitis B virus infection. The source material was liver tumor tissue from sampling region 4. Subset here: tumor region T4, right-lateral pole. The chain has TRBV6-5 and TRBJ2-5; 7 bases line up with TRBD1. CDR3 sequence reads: CASRRRDSPAETQYF. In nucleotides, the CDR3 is TGTGCCAGCAGAAGAAGGGACAGCCCGGCGGAGACCCAGTACTTC.